This is a list of T cell receptor beta chains from one sample in a study of Tregs in tolerant kidney transplant recipients. The protocol was immunoSEQ multiplex PCR, while the TCRdb copy is restricted to in-frame clones and leaves out a portion. Of about 61,000 clones detected, approximately 83% appear once; the ten largest clones hold 2.1%. The starting material was Tregs from blood, obtained before the transplant. These receptors were taken from a human donor who received a combined kidney and bone marrow transplant. CDR3s include the opening cysteine and the closing phenylalanine or tryptophan.

V gene	CDR3 length	J gene	CDR3 protein
TRBV28	15	TRBJ1-1	CASSDLGTDTTEAFF
TRBV5-6	14	TRBJ1-1	CASRGNRESSEAFF
TRBV12-2	22	NA	CASRPWTGSPDLLFVRPYEQYF
TRBV25-1	14	TRBJ1-2	CASSEGDRPDGYTF
TRBV21-1	17	TRBJ1-2	CASSSPGQGMEPSGYTF
TRBV5-1	15	TRBJ2-3	CASSFARGGTDTQYF
TRBV7-8	14	TRBJ2-3	CASTDRGGADTQYF
TRBV6-1	13	TRBJ2-1	CASKWYRENEQFF
TRBV25-1	14	TRBJ1-1	CASSELGRDTEAFF
TRBV25-1	16	TRBJ2-5	CASSRLAGGSQETQYF
TRBV9	16	TRBJ2-7	CASSVDPRGAVYEQYF
TRBV5-1	19	TRBJ2-6	CASSPRGPSGAGRANVLTF
TRBV5-1	16	TRBJ2-1	CASSLRADSSYNEQFF
TRBV5-1	14	TRBJ2-5	CASSHGSYEETQYF
TRBV29-1	11	TRBJ1-1	CSVEAAAGAFF
TRBV5-1	11	TRBJ2-5	CASSLQETQYF
TRBV6-5	15	TRBJ1-5	CASSYGRGRDQPQHF
TRBV20-1	10	TRBJ2-5	CSAGERGQYF
TRBV6-6	15	TRBJ2-7	CASSPTTGGWGEQYF
TRBV5-1	14	TRBJ2-5	CASSLVPGQGAGNF
TRBV7-2	14	TRBJ2-1	CASSLSGMNNEQFF
TRBV27	12	TRBJ1-4	CATGTGDEKLFF
TRBV18	12	TRBJ2-7	CASSPTDGEQYF
TRBV6-5	12	TRBJ1-2	CASRQTVYGYTF
TRBV7-2	14	TRBJ2-3	CASSLTAGTDTQYF
TRBV20-1	11	TRBJ2-5	CSAEGEGTQYF
TRBV21-1	17	TRBJ2-2	CASSKWLAGTNTGELFF
TRBV6-1	14	TRBJ2-5	CASIAGGLEKTQYF
TRBV7-2	15	TRBJ2-3	CASSIAGGRADTQYF
TRBV6-1	13	TRBJ2-7	CASSFVAEYEQYF
TRBV5-4	16	TRBJ2-6	CASRGDRGPGANVLTF
TRBV11-3	13	TRBJ1-1	CASSARSGAEAFF
TRBV27	15	TRBJ1-1	CASSRGQAGNTEAFF
TRBV19	12	TRBJ2-1	CASSMGRSEQFF
TRBV5-1	12	TRBJ2-5	CASSSGSRTQYF
TRBV7-9	17	TRBJ2-3	CASSSILAGGPTDTQYF
TRBV7-7	15	TRBJ2-2	CASSPGGSGTGELFF
TRBV6-5	13	TRBJ1-2	CASSFRQNYGYTF
TRBV5-1	14	TRBJ2-2	CASSLAGSPGELFF
TRBV9	15	TRBJ2-1	CASSGRDLGYNEQFF
TRBV7-2	14	TRBJ2-3	CASNPTPSTDTQYF
TRBV6-5	14	TRBJ1-5	CASSYDRGGQPQHF
TRBV10-3	11	TRBJ2-5	CAISDGETQYF
TRBV6-7	12	NA	CASSYGQYEQYF
TRBV27	15	TRBJ2-7	CASSLLGPGGNEQYF
TRBV4-3	14	TRBJ1-2	CASSREAGGNGYTF
TRBV7-2	14	TRBJ2-7	CASSLLDSTYEQYF
TRBV10-1	16	TRBJ2-3	CASSESRRGSTDTQYF
TRBV2	14	TRBJ1-1	CASRRSGWVAEAFF
TRBV20-1	11	TRBJ2-1	CSARGNNEQFF
TRBV27	18	TRBJ2-4	CASSLREVGGLAKNIQYF
TRBV5-6	14	TRBJ2-3	CASSLTASTDTQYF
TRBV5-6	15	TRBJ2-7	CASSPDRGRKNEQYF
TRBV28	16	NA	CASSLPRLAGAYEQYF